This T cell receptor (beta chain) was recorded in a study of prognosis after radiotherapy for stage I lung cancer. CDR3 length: 15 residues. V was cut by 4 bases and J by 5 bases, with 18 bases left in between. Two-round multiplex PCR, the amplification method, yielded TCR beta CDR3 from genomic DNA. Round one of PCR was performed, and it used primers specific to each TRBV and TRBJ gene. A single record per CDR3 protein comes from TCRdb applying MiXCR to the multiplex PCR reads. This table holds 25,000 to 30,000 distinct CDR3 sequences, around 38% found once. This clonotype has at least ten counts. This chain joins TRBV12-3 or TRBV12-4 and TRBJ2-7; D is ambiguous. Material: PBMCs, obtained before or after stereotactic body radiation therapy (not recorded which). This clonotype originated in a donor aged 50 or older with non-small cell lung cancer. CDR3 nucleotides: TGTGCCAGCAGTTCCCAAGGTCGAAAACGGCACGAGCAGTACTTC. Residues: CASSSQGRKRHEQYF.